This entry lists 13 T cell receptor beta chains sequenced from one sample in a study of CD8 T cells in ankylosing spondylitis. TCRdb re-analysed the 5' RACE reads in MiXCR, keeping a single row per CDR3 protein. The sample has about 300,000 distinct CDR3 sequences; less than 25% are singletons. The sample taken for sequencing was blood, either unsorted or a sorted T cell fraction (not recorded which). These receptors were collected from a female donor with ankylosing spondylitis or in good health (not recorded which).

This chain uses TRBV7-2 with TRBJ1-2; tentatively, D is TRBD1 (6 bases). This CDR3 spans 15 amino acids. The V end was cut by 0 bases, the J end by 2 bases, with 10 bases between. Germline CDR1 reads SGHTA; CDR2 reads FQGNSA. The DNA of the CDR3 is TGTGCCAGCAGCTTAGCAAGACAGGCCAACTATGGCTACACCTTC. Its protein product is CASSLARQANYGYTF.

This clonotype showed up just a few times. The V gene is TRBV28, the J gene TRBJ2-1, with 9 bases matching TRBD1. The CDR3 covers 15 residues. J gave up 6 bases and V 3 bases, and 6 bases lay outside the gene matches. The germline CDR1 and CDR2 sequences are MDHEN and SYDVKM. The chain's CDR3 is CASSFGDRASNEQFF. The CDR3 bases are TGTGCCAGCAGTTTTGGGGACAGGGCTAGCAATGAGCAGTTCTTC. Together with reference TRBV28 and TRBJ2-1, the CDR3 gives the full variable domain: DVKVTQSSRYLVKRTGEKVFLECVQDMDHENMFWYRQDPGLGLRLIYFSYDVKMKEKGDIPEGYSVSREKKERFSLILESASTNQTSMYLCASSFGDRASNEQFFGPGTRLTVL.

In this sample, this clonotype turned up many times. CDR3 in amino acids: CASSLGGRGPEGEKLFF. In nucleotides, the CDR3 is TGTGCCAGCAGCTTAGGGGGTCGAGGCCCGGAAGGTGAAAAACTGTTTTTT. This chain links TRBV7-2 with TRBJ1-4; D not certain. With 1 base removed from V and 7 bases from J, the gap between germline ends came to 19 bases. There are 17 residues in the CDR3. Germline-derived CDR1 and CDR2 are SGHTA and FQGNSA.

This clonotype was counted between two and nine times. DNA for the CDR3: TGTGCCACTCAGTCCAACCTAAATCAGCCCCAGCATTTT. Translating gives CATQSNLNQPQHF. V and J are TRBV6-2 or TRBV6-3 and TRBJ1-5; D call uncertain. The V gene lost 10 bases and the J gene lost 4 bases, with 14 bases spanning the gap. The CDR3 runs to 13 residues. Per the germline V gene, CDR1 is MNHEY and CDR2 is SVGEGT.

In its sample, this clonotype was seen a few times. The gene calls are TRBV6-2 or TRBV6-3 and TRBJ2-7; D unresolved. V dropped 10 bases and J dropped 2 bases, with 18 bases sitting between them. CDR3 length: 14 residues. Germline V gene data show CDR1 as MNHEY and CDR2 as SVGEGT. The CDR3 is CATRPSWVAYEQYF. DNA for the CDR3: TGTGCCACCAGGCCCTCCTGGGTCGCCTACGAGCAGTACTTC.

V is TRBV20-1 and J is TRBJ1-6; D remains ambiguous. The CDR3 contains 12 residues. The V and J ends lost 8 bases and 5 bases respectively, with 10 bases between them. The germline V gene encodes CDR1 DFQATT and CDR2 SNEGSKA (reference sequence). CDR3 nucleotide sequence: TGCAGTTGCAGCGAGAATAATTCACCCCTCCACTTT. It encodes CSCSENNSPLHF.

The chain is built from TRBV20-1 and TRBJ2-1, with TRBD2 matching over 14 bases. CDR3 size: 16 residues. The germline V gene encodes CDR1 DFQATT and CDR2 SNEGSKA (reference sequence). J gave up 1 base and V 6 bases, and 5 bases lay outside the gene matches. The CDR3 protein is CSARTSGRLSYNEQFF. CDR3 sequence (DNA): TGCAGTGCGAGGACTAGCGGGAGGCTTTCCTACAATGAGCAGTTCTTC.

The V call is TRBV29-1, the J call TRBJ1-2, with D unclear. Trimming stripped 6 bases from V and 3 bases from J, with 11 bases between. This CDR3 contains 12 residues. Germline lookup yields CDR1 SQVTM and CDR2 ANQGSEA. This chain's CDR3 is CSVDDAHYGYTF. Here the CDR3 DNA reads TGCAGCGTAGACGACGCTCACTATGGCTACACCTTC.

J is TRBJ2-2 and V is TRBV12-5, with D possibly TRBD2 on 6 matching bases. The CDR3 spans 14 residues. The germline V gene encodes CDR1 LGHNT and CDR2 FRNRAP. The ends were cut back, 0 bases at V and 7 bases at J, with 9 bases in the middle. CDR3 sequence (DNA): TGTGCTAGTGGTTTGGTAAGGGAGGACGGGGAGCTGTTTTTT. Translated: CASGLVREDGELFF. The variable domain in full, completed from reference TRBV12-5 and TRBJ2-2, reads DARVTQTPRHKVTEMGQEVTMRCQPILGHNTVFWYRQTMMQGLELLAYFRNRAPLDDSGMPKDRFSAEMPDATLATLKIQPSEPRDSAVYFCASGLVREDGELFFGEGSRLTVL.

This clonotype was found a few times. The chain is built from TRBV11-2 and TRBJ2-2, with a weak D call TRBD2 (6 bases). This CDR3 has 14 residues. V lost 3 bases, J lost 5 bases, and 10 bases lay in between. Germline V gene data show CDR1 as SGHAT and CDR2 as FQNNGV. CDR3 sequence: CASSFEGGTGELFF. The CDR3 nucleotides read TGTGCCAGCAGCTTCGAAGGAGGGACCGGGGAGCTGTTTTTT.

In its sample, this clonotype was seen a few times. The chain employs TRBV7-2 and TRBJ1-2; D is perhaps TRBD1 (5 bases). Deletions cut 5 bases from V and 4 bases from J, with 17 bases between. CDR3 size: 15 residues. Germline CDR1 and CDR2: SGHTA and FQGNSA. The CDR3 bases are TGTGCCAGCAGCCTCGGGGCGGCCCGAAGCTATGGCTACACCTTC. Translating it yields CASSLGAARSYGYTF.

The chain links TRBV2 to TRBJ2-3; a weak D match, TRBD1 (5 bases). This CDR3 is 15 amino acids long. V dropped 4 bases and J dropped 10 bases, with 21 bases sitting between them. Germline CDR1 SNHLY, CDR2 FYNNEI. CDR3 sequence: CASSGQTNVRGSQYF. In nucleotides, the CDR3 is TGTGCCAGCAGTGGACAGACAAACGTACGTGGATCGCAGTATTTT.

At least ten counts were recorded for this clonotype. The rearrangement uses TRBV29-1 and TRBJ2-1; possible D gene TRBD2, 7 bases. Germline CDR1 SQVTM, CDR2 ANQGSEA. This CDR3 is 15 amino acids long. V dropped 7 bases and J dropped 6 bases, with 22 bases sitting between them. The CDR3 nucleotides read TGCAGCGGTTTTGGGGGGGCCGGGATCATCAATGAGCAGTTCTTC. The encoded protein is CSGFGGAGIINEQFF.